This T cell receptor beta chain was observed in a study of cytomegalovirus exposure and HLA in healthy donors (dated by TCRdb to about 2017). In the study overall: An earlier analysis of 587 of the donors reported about 260 Gb of sequence data and 117 million unique TCR beta sequences obtained from approximately 180 million T cells. An early release that covered 500 to 800 HLA-typed donors contained about 300 gigabases of sequencing data and tens of millions of unique TCR sequences. Of the roughly 400 genotyped donors, 70% to 90% were placed in the genetic ancestry cluster associated with self-reported Caucasian donors. The study aimed to test whether signatures of past pathogen exposure could be identified by cataloging public T cell receptors. Using immunosequencing, the study profiled T cell repertoires from around 680 subjects and related those repertoires to cytomegalovirus serostatus. Besides the first cohort of 500 to 700 subjects, a separate validation cohort made up of over 95 different subjects was used. High-throughput TCR immunosequencing, statistical association of individual TCRs with disease status, and machine learning were combined to predict cytomegalovirus infection status. A later analysis re-analyzed previously published TCR beta repertoires from approximately 670 donors and added high-resolution HLA genotyping to study TCR occurrence patterns. Rather than drawing on any new phenotypic data, the later analysis identified candidate immune exposures from TCR beta sequences and the way those sequences occurred across donors. To decide whether each TCR beta V gene segment behaved as functional or pseudogenic, an earlier analysis of some 600 of the donors relied on high-throughput TCR beta sequencing. Donor age, sex, ethnicity and CMV serostatus were compiled together with the repertoire data. In a later genetic analysis, genome-wide SNP genotypes for 398 of the 666 donors were used, and that subset was treated as a discovery cohort. All discovery cohort repertoires had been generated on a single sequencing platform. Both class I and class II loci were covered by HLA typing, at four-digit resolution. The number of donors typed differed by locus, with roughly 629-640 for A, B, C, DRB1 and DQB1, roughly 520 for DQA1, about 610 for DPA1, and approximately 470 for DPB1. Because of strong linkage in the cohort, four or five DR-DQ haplotypes were treated as single units for association and clustering. On average, around 200,000 unique TCR beta nucleotide sequences were sequenced per donor among a few hundred genotyped donors of the cohort, with 15% to 20% of those sequences being non-productive. What the research found in general, with its limitations: The authors suggested that the approach could potentially be generalized to other disease states and immunological phenotypes. The cohort was sequenced for TCR beta chains only, and without alpha or paired-chain data the features that could be detected were limited. According to a later analysis, TCR association rates differed among HLA loci, with DRB1 alleles showing the most associated TCRs and HLA-C alleles showing the fewest. In a later analysis, HLA-associated TCR beta chains showed more clonal expansion and lower generation probabilities than non-associated chains that were equally common. In a later analysis, about 17,000 TCR beta sequences were associated with specific HLA alleles at a false discovery rate of 0.05. Correlated functional status among segregating V segments might be attributable to linkage disequilibrium, but an unknown experimental factor could not be ruled out. The presence/absence analyses assumed that sequencing depth was roughly uniform across donors, and that assumption may not be true. Because the 87-base-pair reads could not distinguish some IMGT-functional V segments, including TRBV6-2 and TRBV6-3, those segments were excluded. Broadly in line with IMGT annotations, most TCR beta V segments showed up in productive rearrangements about 87% or about 30% of the time in an earlier analysis of several hundred of the donors. Most CMV-associated TCR beta chains appeared to be HLA-restricted in a later analysis, and the HLA associations seemed to be driven largely by CMV exposure. Assigning TCR associations to individual alleles was difficult when HLA alleles, especially DR and DQ, strongly co-occurred. V-gene and J-gene trimming of TCR beta chains was associated with a missense DCLRE1C variant in a later genetic analysis, and the association was replicated in an independent cohort. The only immune exposure information available for the cohort was CMV serostatus. Several of the top co-occurrence clusters appeared to be linked to parvovirus B19, influenza, CMV and Epstein-Barr virus, according to a later analysis. Most TCR sequences were seen in very few donors, while some public TCRs were found in many individuals. Because counts were too low, seventeen rarely observed V segments, including chromosome 9 orphons, were left out of the earlier analysis of approximately 580 of the donors. A group of highly shared sequence variants was considered likely to be a technical artifact of the sequencing pipeline. A further reported finding was that TCR beta sequences accurately predicted the HLA-A and HLA-B alleles for most subjects in the first cohort. In vitro tests confirmed that three of the cytomegalovirus-associated TCR beta chains recognize cytomegalovirus antigens. The classifier was reported to diagnose cytomegalovirus status with high specificity and sensitivity in both the original cohort and the validation cohort. The study gave a list of about 170 TCR beta chains associated with cytomegalovirus. HLA typing was unavailable for some donors at each locus, so association tests used only the typed subset. In a later genetic analysis, fewer N-insertions in productive TCRs were reported among donors in an Asian-associated ancestry cluster than the approximately 710-donor mean.

Deletion took 4 bases off V and 5 bases off J, with a span of 11 bases between the germline ends. CDR3 length: 13 amino acids, cysteine to phenylalanine. CDR3 DNA is the only sequence kept; it has 39 bases, read in frame from the first base. The germline V gene encodes CDR1 MNHEY and CDR2 SMNVEV (reference sequence). The cohort consisted of 650 to 700 healthy bone marrow donors. At the time of sampling, every cohort member was nominally healthy, though immune exposures that went unrecorded were likely present. The donor tested CMV seropositive, placing the donor among the 250 to 300 seropositive members of the cohort. A peripheral blood sample was collected from each donor, and TCR beta sequencing was performed on peripheral blood mononuclear cells. The Qiagen DNeasy Blood Extraction Kit was used to extract genomic DNA from the blood cell samples. Library preparation used the immunoSEQ multiplex PCR assay. For the multiplex PCR, a mixture combining 60 forward primers for TCR Vbeta segments and 13 reverse primers for TCR Jbeta segments was used. Amplification of the CDR3 region of rearranged TCR beta genes was performed with a multiplex PCR assay on genomic DNA. The amplified TCR beta libraries were sequenced on the Illumina HiSeq System as 87-base-pair reads. The study's processing was this. Across the 600 to 700 repertoires, a later analysis counted approximately 83 million unique TCR beta chains, roughly 11 million of which were shared by at least two donors. Raw reads were error-corrected and collapsed into unique sequences with a nearest-neighbor algorithm that merged closely related sequences to remove PCR and sequencing errors. V, D and J gene segments were assigned by aligning CDR3 sequences to IMGT reference sequences. Each retained sequence needed at least a six-nucleotide match to both a V gene segment and a J gene segment. A rearrangement was called productive if the CDR3 had no stop codons and remained in frame with V and J, and every other rearrangement was called non-productive. CDR3 was defined according to IMGT convention as the region running from the second conserved V-encoded cysteine to the conserved J-encoded phenylalanine. In an earlier analysis of approximately 500 of the donors, sequences lacking an unambiguous match to a single V gene segment were excluded. An earlier analysis of 450 to 650 of the donors called V segments functional above 56.7% productive rearrangements and segregating when the between-donor standard deviation exceeded 5%. A statistical classification framework was built for diagnosing cytomegalovirus status from the catalog of TCR beta chain sequences. In a later analysis, TCR nucleotide sequences were compared against IMGT/GENE-DB human TR gene sequences so that V and J genes could be assigned. In a later analysis, CDR3 sequences and most-parsimonious VDJ recombination scenarios were assigned using the TCRdist pipeline. A later analysis defined each TCR beta chain by its CDR3 amino acid sequence plus V-gene family, and excluded reads lacking a unique V-gene family. A later analysis removed roughly 590 highly shared, low-generation-probability nucleotide sequences to deal with suspected cross-contamination and a sequencing artifact. In a later analysis, a clonal expansion index was calculated for each public chain from normalized within-repertoire ranks of inferred template counts. In a later analysis, generation probabilities were computed using a VDJ recombination model fitted to out-of-frame rearrangements, and the results were checked against IGoR. A later analysis scored TCR-TCR, TCR-HLA and TCR-CMV co-occurrence with hypergeometric tests, applying a repertoire-size bias correction to TCR pairs. To estimate false discovery rates, a later analysis permuted the HLA or CMV assignments 20 times. In a later analysis, co-occurring TCRs were grouped using DBSCAN, with TCRdist sequence similarity added in when clustering inside HLA-allele-positive subsets. Repertoires with fewer than 30,000 or more than 120,000 public chains were left out of co-occurrence clustering, as were about 5 repertoires with anomalous nucleotide sharing. What TCRdb holds here is the immuneACCESS table cut down to in-frame rearrangements. Part of the clones is not present; checked against another copy, under half of the missing clones reflect an unresolved V gene, and the others are unexplained. The D gene and trimming were derived from the DNA, and the V and J assignments and clone size from that table. The table for this sample shows around 75,000 clones. The biggest ten clones account for roughly 13% of the sample.

A word on this clone: The antigen this receptor binds is unknown.

The sequence derives from a man aged 50 to 59 in good health and CMV-seropositive. The V and J genes are TRBV27 and TRBJ1-1, with the D gene call left open. Sequencing was done on a sample of PBMCs. The DNA sequence reads TGTGCCAGCAGTTCCGGCGGTTGGACTGAAGCTTTCTTT. This yields the protein CASSSGGWTEAFF.